The 18 T cell receptor beta chains listed next were all sequenced from one sample in a study of blood T cell repertoires in COVID-19. Some clones are missing from TCRdb's copy, which holds only in-frame ones; the method was immunoSEQ multiplex PCR. The sample lists over 150,000 clones; 70% to 90% were seen once. What was sequenced was peripheral blood. The receptor source for this set is a man between 50 and 59 years old with COVID-19, enrolled during active disease.

The gene calls are TRBV11-2 and TRBJ2-5; 7 positions agree with TRBD2. Trimming took 4 bases from V and 2 from J; bases not matched to a gene: 1. The germline CDR1 and CDR2 sequences are SGHAT and FQNNGV. The CDR3 loop spans 13 amino acids. The CDR3 sequence: CASSSGLQETQYF. In DNA form, the CDR3 reads TGTGCCAGCAGCTCGGGACTACAAGAGACCCAGTACTTC.

The rearrangement links TRBV2 to TRBJ1-6, with 10 bases that match TRBD1. Trimming at V came to 4 bases and at J to 10 bases, leaving 10 bases not matched to a gene. CDR3 length equals 16 residues. Germline V gene sequence: CDR1 SNHLY, CDR2 FYNNEI. CDR3 loop: CASSVDRGRQGSPLHF. Written as DNA, the CDR3 is TGTGCCAGCAGTGTCGACAGGGGGCGGCAGGGATCACCCCTCCACTTT.

The V call is TRBV2, the J call TRBJ2-3; D remains ambiguous. CDR3 size: 12 residues. CDR1 and CDR2 (germline): SNHLY, FYNNEI. V gave up 6 bases and J gave up 0 bases, with 4 bases separating them. CDR3 DNA: TGTGCCAGCAGCATTAGCACAGATACGCAGTATTTT. It specifies CASSISTDTQYF.

The chain uses TRBV10-3 and TRBJ1-2; the D gene is possibly TRBD1 (5 bases). This CDR3 is 14 amino acids long. Trimming stripped 0 bases from V and 3 bases from J, with 8 bases between. Per the germline V gene, CDR1 is ENHRY and CDR2 is SYGVKD. The CDR3 here is CAISESAGYYGYTF. The DNA of the CDR3 is TGTGCCATCAGTGAGTCGGCAGGGTACTATGGCTACACCTTC.

The chain has TRBV6-2 or TRBV6-3 and TRBJ1-1; D may be TRBD1 (5 bases). CDR3 length: 14 residues. Trimming took 5 bases from V and 2 from J, leaving 12 bases between them. CDR1 and CDR2 from the germline V gene are MNHEY and SVGEGT. The CDR3 here is CASSIQEINTEAFF. The CDR3 DNA follows: TGTGCCAGCAGTATACAGGAGATAAACACTGAAGCTTTCTTT.

V gene TRBV14 combines with J gene TRBJ1-4; no reliable D call. The CDR3 sequence is 15 residues long. Germline loops: CDR1 SGHDN, CDR2 FVKESK. The V gene lost 3 bases and the J gene lost 5 bases, with 13 bases spanning the gap. The chain's CDR3 is CASSHRDLVNEKLFF. CDR3 DNA: TGTGCCAGCAGCCACCGGGATTTAGTGAATGAAAAACTGTTTTTT.

A few counts support this clone. The gene calls are TRBV21-1 and TRBJ2-5; the table's TRBD1 call for D was not verified on the DNA. TRBV21-1 is described as a pseudogene. CDR3 length: 16 amino acids. The CDR3 sequence: CASSNLVVAGQETQYF. Here the CDR3 DNA reads TGTGCCAGCAGCAACCTCGTGGTCGCAGGACAAGAGACCCAGTACTTC.

The V call is TRBV5-1, the J call TRBJ2-1; D remains ambiguous. The CDR3 length is 12 residues. In germline, CDR1 is SGHRS, CDR2 YFSETQ. Trimming removed 4 bases from V and 8 bases from J, with 10 bases in between. The CDR3 DNA reads as TGCGCCAGCAGCCCATCCCGGGATGAGCAGTTCTTC. It encodes CASSPSRDEQFF.

This clone was seen a single time. This rearrangement joins TRBV28 to TRBJ1-1; D is perhaps TRBD1 (5 bases). V lost 3 bases, J lost 0 bases, and 14 bases lay in between. Germline V gives CDR1 MDHEN, CDR2 SYDVKM. The CDR3 runs to 16 residues. CDR3 DNA: TGTGCCAGCAGTTTTTCCAGGGTTCATTTGAACACTGAAGCTTTCTTT. It translates to CASSFSRVHLNTEAFF.

The chain links TRBV19 to TRBJ2-6; 8 nucleotides line up with TRBD1. V dropped 5 bases and J dropped 0; count of bases not matched to a gene: 9. Germline V gene sequence: CDR1 LNHDA, CDR2 SQIVND (reference sequence). This CDR3 is built from 18 residues. DNA for the CDR3: TGTGCCAGTAGTCCGTCGGGACAGGTCCCCTCTGGGGCCAACGTCCTGACTTTC. The encoded protein is CASSPSGQVPSGANVLTF.

This chain uses TRBV3-1 (or the pseudogene TRBV3-2) with TRBJ2-1; D ambiguous. The V gene's germline CDR1 is LGHDT and CDR2 YNNKEL (reference sequence). Trimming left V 0 bases short and J 7 bases short, with 13 bases between. This CDR3 region has 15 residues. The CDR3 sequence: CASSQDGSEVNEQFF. DNA for the CDR3: TGTGCCAGCAGCCAAGATGGGTCTGAGGTGAATGAGCAGTTCTTC.

The CDR3 here is CASSSPRGTGILRGYTF. CDR3 nucleotides: TGCGCCAGCAGCTCCCCTCGGGGGACAGGGATCTTGCGAGGCTACACCTTC. The rearrangement joins TRBV5-1 to TRBJ1-2; 9 bases align to TRBD1. Germline-derived CDR1 and CDR2 are SGHRS and YFSETQ. The ends lost 3 bases at V and 8 bases at J; junction bases unmatched: 17. The CDR3 is 17 residues long.

Points on this clone: Other nucleotide sequences from this sample produce the same CDR3. The chain employs TRBV19 and TRBJ2-7; 9 bases agree with TRBD1. J was trimmed by 4 bases and V by 4 bases; bases with no gene match: 8. The germline V gene encodes CDR1 LNHDA and CDR2 SQIVND (reference sequence). The length of the CDR3 is 15 residues. DNA of the CDR3: TGTGCCAGTAGTACCTCCGGGACAGGGTCATACGAGCAGTACTTC. Translated, it gives CASSTSGTGSYEQYF.

This sequence joins TRBV3-1 (or the pseudogene TRBV3-2) and TRBJ2-5, with 8 bases that match TRBD1. The germline V gene encodes CDR1 LGHDT and CDR2 YNNKEL (reference sequence). Trimming removed 2 bases from V and 2 bases from J; junction bases left unmatched: 4. The CDR3 covers 15 residues. The CDR3 is CASSQRGTGQETQYF. The DNA of the CDR3 is TGTGCCAGCAGCCAAAGGGGGACAGGACAAGAGACCCAGTACTTC.

The chain employs TRBV19 and TRBJ1-2, with D perhaps matching TRBD1 (5 bases). Per the germline V gene, CDR1 is LNHDA and CDR2 is SQIVND (reference sequence). This CDR3 spans 15 amino acids. V lost 5 bases, J lost 4 bases, and 17 bases lay in between. The CDR3 protein is CASSLNGGLGYGYTF. CDR3 nucleotides: TGTGCCAGTAGTCTGAATGGGGGACTGGGCTATGGCTACACCTTC.

This clone was seen once. The chain has TRBV2 and TRBJ2-2, with TRBD1 identical over 9 bases. CDR3 size: 16 residues. J lost 2 bases, V lost 6 bases, and 7 bases had no gene match. Per germline, CDR1 SNHLY and CDR2 FYNNEI. The CDR3: CASSGQGLGNTGELFF. Here the CDR3 DNA reads TGTGCCAGCAGCGGACAGGGGTTGGGAAACACCGGGGAGCTGTTTTTT.

This clone was picked up a small number of times. V and J are TRBV5-4 and TRBJ2-2; D possibly corresponds to TRBD2 (5 bases). From germline, CDR1 is SGHNT and CDR2 YYREEE (reference sequence). The CDR3 runs 15 residues. The ends were cut back, 4 bases at V and 4 bases at J, with 14 bases in the middle. CDR3 in amino acids: CASSPGLQTTGELFF. Written as DNA, the CDR3 is TGTGCCAGCAGCCCTGGACTCCAAACCACCGGGGAGCTGTTTTTT.

The chain links TRBV7-9 to TRBJ2-5, with 9 bases lining up with TRBD1. Germline V gene sequence: CDR1 SEHNR, CDR2 FQNEAQ (reference sequence). This CDR3 contains 17 residues. Trimming took 6 bases from V and 3 from J; bases not matched to a gene: 14. The CDR3 bases are TGTGCCAGCAGGCTGACCGGGACAGGGTTAACGAAAGAGACCCAGTACTTC. This encodes CASRLTGTGLTKETQYF.